Below, one T cell receptor (beta chain) is given with its context. Its target is unknown. CDR1 and CDR2 from the germline V gene are SGHTA and FQGTGA. V was pared by 5 bases and J by 8 bases, with 11 bases between. CDR3 size: 12 residues. This sample was taken from a study of cytomegalovirus exposure and HLA in healthy donors. Study background: Among the 300 to 450 genotyped donors, 70% to 90% were placed in the Caucasian-associated ancestry cluster.

Findings and caveats of the study: A likely sequencing artifact accounted for one observed cluster of highly shared sequence variants. Presence/absence analyses supposed approximately even sequencing depth among donors.

Both 60 Vbeta primers and 13 Jbeta primers went into the PCR. TCRdb's table, derived via immunoSEQ multiplex PCR, lists solely in-frame clones and lacks some. The sample consists of about 78,000 clones, roughly 80% of them appearing once. The sequence came from a middle-aged man in good health and CMV-seropositive. The V gene is TRBV7-3, the J gene TRBJ2-3, with a possible D match to TRBD2 (6 bases). The sample comprised PBMCs. DNA for the CDR3: TGTGCCAGCAGCCCAGTCGGGGGTACGCAGTATTTT. It yields the protein CASSPVGGTQYF.